This TCR beta chain is from a study of brain T cells in children with intractable seizures. Study results and limitations: Absence of clones before surgery may stem from lower sequencing depth.

With 2 bases clipped from V and 6 bases from J, the junction kept 11 bases outside the gene matches. The CDR3 totals 17 residues. The germline V gene has CDR1 SGHDT and CDR2 YYEEEE. The repertoire was sequenced with immunoSEQ multiplex PCR; TCRdb's copy has only in-frame clones and lacks some. This repertoire shows 300,000 to 400,000 clones, about 93% found once; its top ten account for 5% to 7%. Time point described: blood from clinic visit 5 months post-surgery; TSC patient then seizure free. Sequencing was limited to surgery cases with top T cell transcript signatures in brain tissue. Comments on this clone: Its antigen is unknown.

This receptor was obtained from a boy less than two years old with tuberous sclerosis and intractable seizures. This specimen was peripheral blood, taken roughly 5 months after surgery. J is TRBJ1-6 and V is TRBV5-6; 7 bases match TRBD1. CDR3 nucleotide sequence: TGTGCCAGCAGCTTAATCAAACCGGGACAGCGTAATTCACCCCTCCACTTT. It translates to CASSLIKPGQRNSPLHF.